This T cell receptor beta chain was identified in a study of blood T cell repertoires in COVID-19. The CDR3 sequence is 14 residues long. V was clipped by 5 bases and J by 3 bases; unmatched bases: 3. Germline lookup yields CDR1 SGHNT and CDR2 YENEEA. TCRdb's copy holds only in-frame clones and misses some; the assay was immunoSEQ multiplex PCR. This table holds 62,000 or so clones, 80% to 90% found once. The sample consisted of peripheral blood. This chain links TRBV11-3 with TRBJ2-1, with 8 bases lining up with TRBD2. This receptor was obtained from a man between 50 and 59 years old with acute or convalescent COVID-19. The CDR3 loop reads CASSERELYNEQFF. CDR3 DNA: TGTGCCAGCAGCGAGCGGGAGCTCTACAATGAGCAGTTCTTC.